The text below deals with one T cell receptor beta chain. In the source study's methods: Nucleated cell number was recorded as an estimate derived from reference gene primer amplification. The table came from immunoSEQ multiplex PCR; TCRdb's copy has only in-frame clones and leaves some out. That table supplies the V and J calls and clone size; D and trimming were determined from the DNA. This table has fewer than 35,000 clones, about 89% appearing once. This specimen belongs to a study of blood T cell repertoires in COVID-19. Study overall: Samples taken during acute and convalescent COVID-19 were collected in the United States, Italy and Spain. PBMCs, B-cell-depleted T cells, or T cells were the source of the cDNA or gDNA that made up the material.

In germline, CDR1 is MNHEY, CDR2 SVGAGI. The CDR3 runs to 14 residues. V lost 6 bases and J lost 10, with 19 bases in between. The specimen sequenced was peripheral blood. The sequence was obtained from a man aged 60 to 69 with acute or convalescent COVID-19. The rearrangement joins TRBV6-5 to TRBJ2-1; a weak D match, TRBD2 (6 bases). The DNA of the CDR3 is TGTGCCAGCAGGAACGATTTGATGGGAGGCGAGCAGTTCTTC. Amino acid sequence: CASRNDLMGGEQFF.